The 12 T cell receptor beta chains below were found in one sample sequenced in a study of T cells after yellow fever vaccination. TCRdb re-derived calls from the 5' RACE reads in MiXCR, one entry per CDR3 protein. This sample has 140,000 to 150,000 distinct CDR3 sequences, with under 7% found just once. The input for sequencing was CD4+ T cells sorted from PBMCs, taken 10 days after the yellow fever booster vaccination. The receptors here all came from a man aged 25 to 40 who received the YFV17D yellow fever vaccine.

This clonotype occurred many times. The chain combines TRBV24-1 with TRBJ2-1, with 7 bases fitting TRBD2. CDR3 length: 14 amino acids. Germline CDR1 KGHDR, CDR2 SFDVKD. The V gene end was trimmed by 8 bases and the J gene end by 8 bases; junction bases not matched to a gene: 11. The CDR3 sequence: CATTTGTKVDEQFF. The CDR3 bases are TGTGCCACCACTACCGGGACTAAGGTCGATGAGCAGTTCTTC.

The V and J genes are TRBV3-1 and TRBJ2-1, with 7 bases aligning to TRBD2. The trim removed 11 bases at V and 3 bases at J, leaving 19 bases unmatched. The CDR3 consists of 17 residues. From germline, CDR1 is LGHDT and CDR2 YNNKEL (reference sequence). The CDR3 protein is CACTQGPPAGNYNEQFF. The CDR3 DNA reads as TGTGCCTGCACCCAAGGACCGCCAGCGGGGAACTACAATGAGCAGTTCTTC.

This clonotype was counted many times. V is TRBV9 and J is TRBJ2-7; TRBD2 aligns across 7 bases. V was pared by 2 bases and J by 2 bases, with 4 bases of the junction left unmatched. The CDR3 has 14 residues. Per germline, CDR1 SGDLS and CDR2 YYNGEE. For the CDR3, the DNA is TGTGCCAGCAGCGTGCGGGAGACCCCCTACGAGCAGTACTTC. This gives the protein CASSVRETPYEQYF.

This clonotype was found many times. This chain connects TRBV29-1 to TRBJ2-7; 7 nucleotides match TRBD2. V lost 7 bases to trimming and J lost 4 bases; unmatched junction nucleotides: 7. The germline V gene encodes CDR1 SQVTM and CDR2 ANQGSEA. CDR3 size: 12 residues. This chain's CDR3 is CSGWREGYEQYF. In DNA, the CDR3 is TGCAGCGGCTGGAGGGAGGGGTACGAGCAGTACTTC.

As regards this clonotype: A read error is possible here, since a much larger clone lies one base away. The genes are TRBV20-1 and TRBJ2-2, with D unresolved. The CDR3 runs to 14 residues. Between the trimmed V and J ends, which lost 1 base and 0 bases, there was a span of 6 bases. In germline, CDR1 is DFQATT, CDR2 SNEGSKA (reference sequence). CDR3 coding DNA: TGCAGTGCTAGAGTAAGGGCGAACACCGGGGAGCTGTTTTTT. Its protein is CSARVRANTGELFF.

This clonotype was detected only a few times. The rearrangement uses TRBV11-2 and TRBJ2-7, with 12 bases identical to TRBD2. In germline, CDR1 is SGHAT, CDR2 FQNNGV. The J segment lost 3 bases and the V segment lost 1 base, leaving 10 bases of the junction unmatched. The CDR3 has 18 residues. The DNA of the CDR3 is TGTGCCAGCAGCTTAGTACCTAGCGGGAGGGCCGCGAACTACGAGCAGTACTTC. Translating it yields CASSLVPSGRAANYEQYF.

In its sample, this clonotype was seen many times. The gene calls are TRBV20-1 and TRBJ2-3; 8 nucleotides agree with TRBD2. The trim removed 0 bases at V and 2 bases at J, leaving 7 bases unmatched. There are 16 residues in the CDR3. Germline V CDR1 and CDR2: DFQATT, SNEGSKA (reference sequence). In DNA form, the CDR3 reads TGCAGTGCTAGAGACCCCCAGGGACTAGACACAGATACGCAGTATTTT. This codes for CSARDPQGLDTDTQYF.

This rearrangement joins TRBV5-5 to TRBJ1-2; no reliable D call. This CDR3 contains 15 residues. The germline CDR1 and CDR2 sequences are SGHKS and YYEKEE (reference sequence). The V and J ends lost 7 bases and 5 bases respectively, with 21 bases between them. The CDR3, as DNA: TGTGCCAGCCACCCCCTTACGCGTGGGCGGTATGGCTACACCTTC. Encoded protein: CASHPLTRGRYGYTF.

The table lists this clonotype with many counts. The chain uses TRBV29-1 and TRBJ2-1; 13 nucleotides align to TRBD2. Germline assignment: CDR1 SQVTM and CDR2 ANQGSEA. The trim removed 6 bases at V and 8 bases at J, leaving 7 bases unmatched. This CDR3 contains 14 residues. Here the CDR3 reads CSVSGTSGKYEQFF. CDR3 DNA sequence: TGCAGCGTGTCCGGGACTAGCGGGAAGTATGAGCAGTTCTTC.

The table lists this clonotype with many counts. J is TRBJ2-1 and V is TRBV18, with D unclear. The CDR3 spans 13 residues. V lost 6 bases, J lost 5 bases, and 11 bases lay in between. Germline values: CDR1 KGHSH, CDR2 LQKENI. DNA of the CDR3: TGTGCCAGCTCCCCAACCCAGGACAATGAGCAGTTCTTC. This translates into CASSPTQDNEQFF.

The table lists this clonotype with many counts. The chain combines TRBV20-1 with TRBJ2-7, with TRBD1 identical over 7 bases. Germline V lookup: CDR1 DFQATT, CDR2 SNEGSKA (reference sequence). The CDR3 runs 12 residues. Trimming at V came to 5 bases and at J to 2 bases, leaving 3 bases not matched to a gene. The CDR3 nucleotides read TGCAGTGCTCGACAGGGCACCTACGAGCAGTACTTC. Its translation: CSARQGTYEQYF.

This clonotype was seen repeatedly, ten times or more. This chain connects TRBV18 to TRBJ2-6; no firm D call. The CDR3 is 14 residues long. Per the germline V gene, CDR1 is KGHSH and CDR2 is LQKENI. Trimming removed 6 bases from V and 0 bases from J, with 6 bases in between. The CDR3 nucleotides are TGTGCCAGCTCCTCCAGCTCTGGGGCCAACGTCCTGACTTTC. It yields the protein CASSSSSGANVLTF.